A single sample gave rise to the 27 T cell receptor beta chains below, sequenced in a study of blood T cell repertoires in COVID-19. TCRdb's table, derived via immunoSEQ multiplex PCR, lists solely in-frame clones and lacks some. The sample includes some 670,000 clones, approximately 90% of them seen just once. The sequenced sample consisted of peripheral blood. The receptors shown here come from a woman between 18 and 30 years old with acute or convalescent COVID-19.

The chain is built from TRBV24-1 and TRBJ2-5; tentative D call: TRBD2 (7 bases). The CDR3 spans 16 residues. The germline V gene has CDR1 KGHDR and CDR2 SFDVKD. Trimming shortened V by 5 bases and J by 2 bases, and 17 bases separated the two germline ends. In DNA form, the CDR3 reads TGTGCCACCAGTGTAGGGGGGGCACAGGAACAAGAGACCCAGTACTTC. Protein product: CATSVGGAQEQETQYF.

The chain combines TRBV4-1 with TRBJ1-5; D ambiguous. CDR1 and CDR2 (germline): MGHRA, YSYEKL. V was clipped by 5 bases and J by 6 bases, with 11 bases between them. The CDR3 totals 13 residues. The CDR3 region is CASSGGVGQPQHF. CDR3 nucleotide sequence: TGCGCCAGCAGCGGAGGCGTCGGTCAGCCCCAGCATTTT.

The CDR3 is CASSRQDQETQYF. CDR3 nucleotides: TGTGCCAGCAGTCGGCAGGACCAAGAGACCCAGTACTTC. This chain uses TRBV27 with TRBJ2-5; no reliable D call. This CDR3 spans 13 amino acids. CDR1 and CDR2 (germline): MNHEY, SMNVEV (reference sequence). Trimming took 5 bases from V and 0 from J, leaving 7 bases between them.

On this clone: Other DNA sequences within the sample encode an identical CDR3. This chain uses TRBV3-1 (or the pseudogene TRBV3-2) with TRBJ2-7; TRBD2 might be the D (6 bases). The CDR3 runs 13 residues. Germline V gene sequence: CDR1 LGHDT, CDR2 YNNKEL (reference sequence). The V end was cut by 0 bases, the J end by 4 bases, with 7 bases between. The CDR3 nucleotides are TGTGCCAGCAGCCAAGACCGGGGGTACGAGCAGTACTTC. The encoded protein is CASSQDRGYEQYF.

Regarding this clone: Other nucleotide sequences in the sample specify the same CDR3. V gene TRBV7-9 combines with J gene TRBJ1-1, with D possibly TRBD1 on 6 matching bases. Trimming removed 5 bases at V and 1 base at J, with 11 bases between. CDR1 and CDR2 (germline): SEHNR, FQNEAQ (reference sequence). The CDR3 is 14 residues long. CDR3 amino acids: CASSPLDRNTEAFF. The CDR3 DNA follows: TGTGCCAGCAGCCCGTTGGACAGGAACACTGAAGCTTTCTTT. Combining the CDR3 with reference TRBV7-9 and TRBJ1-1 gives the whole variable domain DTGVSQNPRHKITKRGQNVTFRCDPISEHNRLYWYRQTLGQGPEFLTYFQNEAQLEKSRLLSDRFSAERPKGSFSTLEIQRTEQGDSAMYLCASSPLDRNTEAFFGQGTRLTVV.

This chain joins TRBV7-2 and TRBJ2-3; TRBD1 agrees at 8 bases. V gave up 7 bases and J gave up 4 bases; unmatched junction bases: 19. Germline loops: CDR1 SGHTA, CDR2 FQGNSA. The length of the CDR3 is 18 residues. CDR3 sequence (DNA): TGTGCCAGCATTGGACGTAGTGGGGGTGGACAGGGCGCAGATACGCAGTATTTT. Translation: CASIGRSGGGQGADTQYF.

The chain recombines TRBV6-4 with TRBJ2-1; a weak D match, TRBD2 (6 bases). V shed 2 bases and J shed 4 bases, with 12 bases lying between them. CDR1 and CDR2 (germline): MRHNA, SNTAGT. The CDR3 length is 15 residues. DNA for the CDR3: TGTGCCAGCAGTGACCGGGCGGGAAATTACAATGAGCAGTTCTTC. This sequence encodes CASSDRAGNYNEQFF.

The V and J genes are TRBV30 and TRBJ1-2; no definite D call. Per the germline V gene, CDR1 is GTSNPN and CDR2 is SVGIG (reference sequence). The CDR3 is made up of 17 amino acids. The V end was cut by 3 bases, the J end by 5 bases, with 25 bases between. The CDR3, as DNA: TGTGCCTGGAGCCAAGTGGGGAACATCGGGGAGCGGTATGGCTACACCTTC. This translates into CAWSQVGNIGERYGYTF.

This rearrangement joins TRBV3-1 (or the pseudogene TRBV3-2) to TRBJ2-6, with D tentatively TRBD1 (5 bases). This CDR3 has 15 amino acids. Germline assignment: CDR1 LGHDT and CDR2 YNNKEL (reference sequence). V dropped 3 bases and J dropped 4 bases, with 10 bases sitting between them. The CDR3 loop reads CASSHLGVGANVLTF. CDR3 bases: TGTGCCAGCAGCCACCTAGGGGTAGGGGCCAACGTCCTGACTTTC.

The rearrangement joins TRBV30 to TRBJ2-7; 7 bases agree with TRBD1. This CDR3 comprises 13 residues. Trimming at V came to 5 bases and at J to 3 bases, leaving 7 bases not matched to a gene. Germline V lookup: CDR1 GTSNPN, CDR2 SVGIG (reference sequence). The CDR3, as DNA: TGTGCCTGGGTGGGGACAGCCCACTACGAGCAGTACTTC. This translates into CAWVGTAHYEQYF.

The chain joins TRBV9 to TRBJ1-3; no definite D call. CDR3 length: 13 amino acids. The germline V gene encodes CDR1 SGDLS and CDR2 YYNGEE. Trimming left V 4 bases short and J 8 bases short, with 13 bases between. The CDR3 reads CASSPSPPDTIYF. CDR3 DNA: TGTGCCAGCAGCCCCTCACCTCCGGACACCATATATTTT.

The V gene is TRBV18, the J gene TRBJ1-1, with 7 bases identical to TRBD1. The CDR3 covers 14 residues. Germline trimming cut 6 bases from V and 1 base from J; bases unmatched to any gene: 5. Germline V gene sequence: CDR1 KGHSH, CDR2 LQKENI. The CDR3 loop is CASSLGGKNTEAFF. CDR3 DNA sequence: TGTGCCAGCTCTCTAGGGGGCAAGAACACTGAAGCTTTCTTT.

This chain links TRBV19 with TRBJ2-1; D is possibly TRBD1 (6 bases). Trimming left V 5 bases short and J 10 bases short, with 9 bases between. The CDR3 loop spans 11 amino acids. The germline V gene encodes CDR1 LNHDA and CDR2 SQIVND (reference sequence). CDR3 in amino acids: CASSLGQEQFF. The CDR3 DNA sequence: TGTGCCAGTAGTTTAGGACAGGAGCAGTTCTTC.

The chain couples TRBV11-2 to TRBJ1-1, with no clear D. The CDR3 runs 16 residues. Looked up from germline, CDR1 is SGHAT and CDR2 is FQNNGV. V gave up 5 bases and J gave up 0 bases, with 16 bases separating them. In DNA, the CDR3 is TGTGCCAGCAGCCGCGGGCACTTTTACATGAACACTGAAGCTTTCTTT. Amino acid sequence: CASSRGHFYMNTEAFF. Variable domain in full (rest from reference TRBV11-2 and TRBJ1-1): EAGVAQSPRYKIIEKRQSVAFWCNPISGHATLYWYQQILGQGPKLLIQFQNNGVVDDSQLPKDRFSAERLKGVDSTLKIQPAKLEDSAVYLCASSRGHFYMNTEAFFGQGTRLTVV.

The rearrangement uses TRBV18 and TRBJ1-6; the match to TRBD1 covers 9 bases. Trimming took 2 bases from V and 10 from J; bases not matched to a gene: 6. Germline CDR1 KGHSH, CDR2 LQKENI. This CDR3 is built from 15 residues. CDR3 in amino acids: CASSPADRGGSPLHF. CDR3 bases: TGTGCCAGCTCACCAGCGGACAGGGGAGGATCACCCCTCCACTTT.

The chain combines TRBV4-1 with TRBJ2-2; maybe TRBD2 (6 bases). The CDR3 loop spans 15 amino acids. Germline V lookup: CDR1 MGHRA, CDR2 YSYEKL. V was shortened by 6 bases and J by 5 bases, with 16 bases between the two germline ends. The CDR3 DNA is TGCGCCAGCAGACACGGGGGTCTCGGGACCGGGGAGCTGTTTTTT. Residues: CASRHGGLGTGELFF.

This clone was counted only a few times. This chain uses TRBV6-6 with TRBJ1-2; maybe TRBD1 (5 bases). Germline loops: CDR1 MNHNY, CDR2 SVGAGI (reference sequence). There are 15 residues in the CDR3. Trimming stripped 0 bases from V and 6 bases from J, with 14 bases between. The CDR3 loop is CASSYSWGGGNGYTF. CDR3 DNA: TGTGCCAGCAGTTACTCGTGGGGGGGAGGGAATGGCTACACCTTC.

The V call is TRBV19, the J call TRBJ2-4; 7 bases line up with TRBD2. There are 14 residues in the CDR3. CDR1 is LNHDA, CDR2 SQIVND, per germline (reference sequence). J was trimmed by 5 bases and V by 7 bases; bases with no gene match: 8. The CDR3 nucleotides read TGTGCCAGTAAAAGCCTAGCGGAACAAAACATTCAGTACTTC. Protein sequence: CASKSLAEQNIQYF. Drawing the rest from reference TRBV19 and TRBJ2-4, the complete variable domain is DGGITQSPKYLFRKEGQNVTLSCEQNLNHDAMYWYRQDPGQGLRLIYYSQIVNDFQKGDIAEGYSVSREKKESFPLTVTSAQKNPTAFYLCASKSLAEQNIQYFGAGTRLSVL.

The V and J genes are TRBV19 and TRBJ1-5, with a tentative D call TRBD1 (5 bases). The ends were cut back, 11 bases at V and 2 bases at J, with 22 bases in the middle. CDR3 length equals 16 residues. The V gene's germline CDR1 is LNHDA and CDR2 SQIVND (reference sequence). The CDR3 DNA reads as TGTGCCGCTAGTGGGATGGGGCCGGGTGGCAATCAGCCCCAGCATTTT. Translated, it gives CAASGMGPGGNQPQHF.

A remark on this clone: One junction end disagrees with the germline gene, perhaps due to a read error. The chain is built from TRBV9 and TRBJ1-2; D might be TRBD1 (6 bases). The germline gives CDR1 SGDLS, CDR2 YYNGEE. The CDR3 covers 11 residues. This chain's CDR3 is CASSALQGRAF. The CDR3 coding sequence is TGTGCCAGCAGCGCCTTACAGGGAAGGGCCTTC.

The genes are TRBV19 and TRBJ1-2, with D perhaps matching TRBD1 (5 bases). This CDR3 contains 17 residues. The V end was cut by 3 bases, the J end by 1 base, with 18 bases between. Germline CDR1 is LNHDA and CDR2 is SQIVND (reference sequence). The CDR3 bases are TGTGCCAGTAGTATGGGGTCGGGGGGTTACCTTAACTATGGCTACACCTTC. This sequence encodes CASSMGSGGYLNYGYTF.

This clone was counted once. The J gene is TRBJ2-2, the V gene TRBV7-2; TRBD2 matches at 10 bases. The V gene's germline CDR1 is SGHTA and CDR2 FQGNSA. This CDR3 contains 18 residues. The V gene end was trimmed by 5 bases and the J gene end by 5 bases; junction bases not matched to a gene: 14. The CDR3 DNA reads as TGTGCCAGCAGCCTACGGACGGCTAGCGGGGGCTTAACCGGGGAGCTGTTTTTT. The encoded protein is CASSLRTASGGLTGELFF.

V usage is TRBV6-5 and J usage is TRBJ1-2; no clear D gene. CDR1 and CDR2 (germline): MNHEY, SVGAGI. Trimming cost V 8 bases and J 2 bases, with 15 bases left between them. This CDR3 is 14 amino acids long. This chain's CDR3 is CASSRDAINYGYTF. CDR3 nucleotides: TGTGCCAGCTCACGGGATGCCATCAACTATGGCTACACCTTC.

The chain couples TRBV9 to TRBJ1-1; D uncertain. V lost 0 bases, J lost 0 bases, and 6 bases lay in between. The CDR3 consists of 14 residues. Per the germline V gene, CDR1 is SGDLS and CDR2 is YYNGEE. CDR3 loop: CASSVGRVNTEAFF. DNA for the CDR3: TGTGCCAGCAGCGTAGGACGGGTGAACACTGAAGCTTTCTTT.

The chain combines TRBV19 with TRBJ1-1; D may be TRBD1 (5 bases). The CDR3 is 13 amino acids. Germline V gene lookup returns CDR1 LNHDA and CDR2 SQIVND (reference sequence). Between the trimmed V and J ends, which lost 4 bases and 6 bases, there was a span of 12 bases. The CDR3 region is CASSSRVEPEAFF. For the CDR3, the DNA is TGTGCCAGTAGTAGCAGGGTGGAACCTGAAGCTTTCTTT.

The chain combines TRBV9 with TRBJ2-7; perhaps TRBD1 as D (6 bases). Trimming removed 5 bases at V and 2 bases at J, with 17 bases between. CDR3 length equals 15 residues. The germline CDR1 and CDR2 sequences are SGDLS and YYNGEE. CDR3 protein: CASSPSDSSTYEQYF. The CDR3 bases are TGTGCCAGCAGTCCTTCGGACAGCTCTACCTACGAGCAGTACTTC.

This sequence joins TRBV21-1 and TRBJ1-1; TRBD1 is taken as the D call from the table, unchecked against the DNA. TRBV21-1 is a recognized pseudogene. The CDR3 consists of 14 residues. CDR3 sequence (DNA): TGTGCCAGCCCTACACAGGGGGCGGACACTGAAGCTTTCTTT. Its translation: CASPTQGADTEAFF.